This record concerns one TCR beta chain sequence. This specimen includes other DNA sequences encoding the same CDR3. The data stem from a study of blood T cell repertoires in COVID-19. Whole-study context: COVID-19 samples, acute and convalescent, were from the United States, Italy and Spain.

The repertoire was sequenced with immunoSEQ multiplex PCR; TCRdb's copy has only in-frame clones and lacks some. The repertoire holds about 340,000 clones, with approximately 89% as singletons. The CDR3 runs 12 residues. V was clipped by 5 bases and J by 4 bases, with 5 bases between them. Looked up from germline, CDR1 is SGHNT and CDR2 is YENEEA. The sequenced material came from peripheral blood. The origin of this receptor is a woman under 30 who had recovered from COVID-19. The J gene is TRBJ2-2, the V gene TRBV11-3; D gene uncertain. CDR3 nucleotides: TGTGCCAGCAGCCCCCGCACCGGGGAGCTGTTTTTT. Its translation is CASSPRTGELFF.